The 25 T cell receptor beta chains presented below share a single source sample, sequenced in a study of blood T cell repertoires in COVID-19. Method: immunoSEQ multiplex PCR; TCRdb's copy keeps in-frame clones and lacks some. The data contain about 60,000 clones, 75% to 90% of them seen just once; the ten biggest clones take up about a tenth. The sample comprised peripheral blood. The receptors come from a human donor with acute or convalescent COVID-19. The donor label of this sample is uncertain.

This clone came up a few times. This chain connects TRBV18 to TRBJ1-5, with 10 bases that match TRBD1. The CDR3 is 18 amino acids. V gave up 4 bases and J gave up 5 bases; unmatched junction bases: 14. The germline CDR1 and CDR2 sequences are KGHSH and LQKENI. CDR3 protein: CASSLYTPGTGADQPQHF. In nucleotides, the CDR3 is TGTGCCAGCTCACTGTATACCCCCGGGACAGGGGCGGATCAGCCCCAGCATTTT.

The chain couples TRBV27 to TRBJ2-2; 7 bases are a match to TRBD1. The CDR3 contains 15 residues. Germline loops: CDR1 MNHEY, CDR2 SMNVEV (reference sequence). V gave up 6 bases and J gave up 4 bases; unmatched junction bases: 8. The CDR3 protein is CASRRQGGGTGELFF. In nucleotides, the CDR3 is TGTGCCAGCAGGAGACAGGGTGGGGGCACCGGGGAGCTGTTTTTT.

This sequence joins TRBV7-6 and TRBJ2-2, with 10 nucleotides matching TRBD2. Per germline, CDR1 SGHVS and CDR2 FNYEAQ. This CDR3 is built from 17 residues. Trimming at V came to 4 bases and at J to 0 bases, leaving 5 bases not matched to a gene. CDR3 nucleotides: TGTGCCAGCAGCTCGCGGACTAGCGGTCCGAACACCGGGGAGCTGTTTTTT. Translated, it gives CASSSRTSGPNTGELFF.

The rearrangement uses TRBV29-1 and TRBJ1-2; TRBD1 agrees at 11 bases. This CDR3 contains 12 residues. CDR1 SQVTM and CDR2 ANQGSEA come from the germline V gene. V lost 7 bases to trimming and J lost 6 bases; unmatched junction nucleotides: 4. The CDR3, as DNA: TGCAGCGCCGGACAGGGGGCCAATGGCTACACCTTC. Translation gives CSAGQGANGYTF. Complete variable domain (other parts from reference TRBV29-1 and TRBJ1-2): SAVISQKPSRDICQRGTSLTIQCQVDSQVTMMFWYRQQPGQSLTLIATANQGSEATYESGFVIDKFPISRPNLTFSTLTVSNMSPEDSSIYLCSAGQGANGYTFGSGTRLTVV.

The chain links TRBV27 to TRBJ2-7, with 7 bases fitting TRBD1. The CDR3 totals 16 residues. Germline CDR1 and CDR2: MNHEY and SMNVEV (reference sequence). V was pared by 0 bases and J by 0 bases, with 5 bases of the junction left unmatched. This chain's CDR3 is CASSLSAGTASYEQYV. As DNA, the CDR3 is TGTGCCAGCAGTTTATCAGCCGGGACAGCCTCCTACGAGCAGTACGTC.

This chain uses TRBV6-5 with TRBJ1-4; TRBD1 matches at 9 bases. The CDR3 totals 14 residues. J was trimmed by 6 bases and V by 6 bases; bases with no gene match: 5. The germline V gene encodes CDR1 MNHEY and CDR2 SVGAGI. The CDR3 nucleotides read TGTGCCAGCAGCCGGGACAGGGTTTATGAAAAACTGTTTTTT. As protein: CASSRDRVYEKLFF.

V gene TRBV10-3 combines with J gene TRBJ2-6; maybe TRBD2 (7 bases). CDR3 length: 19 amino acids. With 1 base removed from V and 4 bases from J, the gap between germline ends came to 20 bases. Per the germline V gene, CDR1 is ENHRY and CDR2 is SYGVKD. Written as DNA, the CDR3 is TGTGCCATCAGTGAGTTCGTTAGGGGGGGGCCTGGAGGGGCCAACGTCCTGACTTTC. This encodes CAISEFVRGGPGGANVLTF.

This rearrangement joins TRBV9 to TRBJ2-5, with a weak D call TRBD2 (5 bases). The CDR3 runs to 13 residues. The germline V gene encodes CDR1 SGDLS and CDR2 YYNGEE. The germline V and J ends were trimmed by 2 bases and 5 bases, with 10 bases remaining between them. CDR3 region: CASSVPGSETQYF. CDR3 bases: TGTGCCAGCAGCGTGCCGGGGAGTGAGACCCAGTACTTC.

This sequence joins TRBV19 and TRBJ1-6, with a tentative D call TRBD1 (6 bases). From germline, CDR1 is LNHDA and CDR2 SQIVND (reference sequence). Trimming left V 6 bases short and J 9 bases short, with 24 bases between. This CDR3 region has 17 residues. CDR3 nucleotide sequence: TGTGCCAGTAGGTCCGGTTCGGCAGGGACCAGGGGTTCACCCCTCCACTTT. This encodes CASRSGSAGTRGSPLHF.

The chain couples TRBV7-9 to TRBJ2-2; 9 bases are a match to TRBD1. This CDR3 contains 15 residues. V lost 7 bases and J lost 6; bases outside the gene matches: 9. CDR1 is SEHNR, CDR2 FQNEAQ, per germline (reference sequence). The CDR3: CASKLGQGVAGELFF. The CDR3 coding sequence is TGTGCCAGCAAGCTGGGACAGGGAGTAGCCGGGGAGCTGTTTTTT.

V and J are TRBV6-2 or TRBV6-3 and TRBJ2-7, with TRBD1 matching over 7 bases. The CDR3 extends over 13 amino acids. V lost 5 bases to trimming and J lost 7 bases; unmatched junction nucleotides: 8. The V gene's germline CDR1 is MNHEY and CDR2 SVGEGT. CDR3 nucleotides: TGTGCCAGCAGTGCGACAGGGTCAGGGGAGCAGTACTTC. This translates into CASSATGSGEQYF.

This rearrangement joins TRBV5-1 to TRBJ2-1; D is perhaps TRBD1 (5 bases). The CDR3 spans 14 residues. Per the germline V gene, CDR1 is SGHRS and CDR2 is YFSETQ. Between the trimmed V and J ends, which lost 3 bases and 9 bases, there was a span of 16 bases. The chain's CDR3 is CASSWLGAGFEQFF. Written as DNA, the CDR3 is TGCGCCAGCAGCTGGCTTGGGGCAGGGTTTGAGCAGTTCTTC.

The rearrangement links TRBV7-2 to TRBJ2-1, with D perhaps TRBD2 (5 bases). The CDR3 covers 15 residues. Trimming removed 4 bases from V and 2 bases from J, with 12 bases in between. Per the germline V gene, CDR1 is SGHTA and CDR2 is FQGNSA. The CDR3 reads CASSWELGPYNEQFF. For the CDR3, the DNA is TGTGCCAGCAGCTGGGAGCTGGGCCCCTACAATGAGCAGTTCTTC.

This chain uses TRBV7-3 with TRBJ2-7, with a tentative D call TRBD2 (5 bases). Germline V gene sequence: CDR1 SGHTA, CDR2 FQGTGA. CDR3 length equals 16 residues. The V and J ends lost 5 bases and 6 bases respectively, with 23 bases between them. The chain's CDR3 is CASSQLSRQVGGEQYF. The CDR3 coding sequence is TGTGCCAGCAGCCAACTCTCACGGCAGGTCGGAGGCGAGCAGTACTTC.

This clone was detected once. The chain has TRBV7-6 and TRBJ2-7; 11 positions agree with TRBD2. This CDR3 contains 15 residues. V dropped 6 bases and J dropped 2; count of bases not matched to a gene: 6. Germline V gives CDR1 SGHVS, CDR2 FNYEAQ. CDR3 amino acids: CASSTGTSGAYEQYF. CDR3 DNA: TGTGCCAGCAGTACCGGGACTAGCGGCGCCTACGAGCAGTACTTC.

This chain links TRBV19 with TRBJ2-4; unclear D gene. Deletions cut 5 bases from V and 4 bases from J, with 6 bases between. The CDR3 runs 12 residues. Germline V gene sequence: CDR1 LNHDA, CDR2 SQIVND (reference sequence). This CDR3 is CASSANKNIQYF. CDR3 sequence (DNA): TGTGCCAGTAGTGCGAATAAAAACATTCAGTACTTC. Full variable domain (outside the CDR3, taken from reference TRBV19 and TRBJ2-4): DGGITQSPKYLFRKEGQNVTLSCEQNLNHDAMYWYRQDPGQGLRLIYYSQIVNDFQKGDIAEGYSVSREKKESFPLTVTSAQKNPTAFYLCASSANKNIQYFGAGTRLSVL.

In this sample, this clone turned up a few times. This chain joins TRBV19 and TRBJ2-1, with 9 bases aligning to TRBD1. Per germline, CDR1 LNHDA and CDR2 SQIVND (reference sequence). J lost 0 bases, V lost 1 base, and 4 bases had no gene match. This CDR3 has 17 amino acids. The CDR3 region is CASSIVGQGASYNEQFF. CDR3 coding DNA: TGTGCCAGTAGTATAGTGGGACAGGGAGCCTCCTACAATGAGCAGTTCTTC.

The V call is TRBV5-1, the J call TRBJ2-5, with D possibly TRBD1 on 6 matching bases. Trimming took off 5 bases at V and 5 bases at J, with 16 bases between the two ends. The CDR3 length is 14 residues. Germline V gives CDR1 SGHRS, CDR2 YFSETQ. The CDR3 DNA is TGCGCCAGCAGACCCGGGACAAGGGATGAGACCCAGTACTTC. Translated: CASRPGTRDETQYF.

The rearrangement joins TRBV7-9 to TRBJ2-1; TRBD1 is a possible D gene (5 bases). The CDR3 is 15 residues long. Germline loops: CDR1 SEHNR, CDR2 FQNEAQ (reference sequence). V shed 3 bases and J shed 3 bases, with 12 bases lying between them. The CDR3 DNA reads TGTGCCAGCAGCTTCGGGCAGACAGTCTACAATGAGCAGTTCTTC. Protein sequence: CASSFGQTVYNEQFF.

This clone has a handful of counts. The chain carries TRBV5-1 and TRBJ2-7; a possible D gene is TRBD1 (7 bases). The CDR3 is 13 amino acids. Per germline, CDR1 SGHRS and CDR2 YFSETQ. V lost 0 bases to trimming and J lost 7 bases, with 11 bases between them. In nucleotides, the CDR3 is TGCGCCAGCAGCTTGGGTCCAGGGGGGGAGCAGTACTTC. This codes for CASSLGPGGEQYF.

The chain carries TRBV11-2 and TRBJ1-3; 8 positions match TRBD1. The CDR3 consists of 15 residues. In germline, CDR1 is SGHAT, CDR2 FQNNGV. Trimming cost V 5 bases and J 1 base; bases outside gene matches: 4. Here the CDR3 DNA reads TGTGCCAGCAGCCAACAGGGGGTATCTGGAAACACCATATATTTT. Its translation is CASSQQGVSGNTIYF.

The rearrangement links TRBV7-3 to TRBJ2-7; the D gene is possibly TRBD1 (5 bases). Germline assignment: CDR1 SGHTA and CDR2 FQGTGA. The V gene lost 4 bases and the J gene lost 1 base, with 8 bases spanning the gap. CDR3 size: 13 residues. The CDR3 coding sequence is TGTGCCAGCAGCTCCAGGGTGTCCTACGAGCAGTACTTC. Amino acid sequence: CASSSRVSYEQYF.

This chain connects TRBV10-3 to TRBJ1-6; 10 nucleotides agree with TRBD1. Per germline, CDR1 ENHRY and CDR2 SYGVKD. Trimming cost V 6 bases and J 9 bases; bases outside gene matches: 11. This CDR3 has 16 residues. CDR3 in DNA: TGTGCCATCAGGGACGAACGACAGGGGGCTTCTTCACCCCTCCACTTT. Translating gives CAIRDERQGASSPLHF.

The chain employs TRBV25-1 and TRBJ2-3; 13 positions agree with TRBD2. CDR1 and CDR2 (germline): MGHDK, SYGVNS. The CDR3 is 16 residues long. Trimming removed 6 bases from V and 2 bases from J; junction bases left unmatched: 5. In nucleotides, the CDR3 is TGTGCCAGCAGACCCGGGACTAGCGGGATCACAGATACGCAGTATTTT. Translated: CASRPGTSGITDTQYF.

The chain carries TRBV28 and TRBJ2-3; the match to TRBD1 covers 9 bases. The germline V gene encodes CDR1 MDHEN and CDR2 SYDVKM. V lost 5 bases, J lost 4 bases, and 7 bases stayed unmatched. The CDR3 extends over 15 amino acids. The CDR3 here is CASSPRDRVSDTQYF. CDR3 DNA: TGTGCCAGCAGTCCGCGGGACAGGGTTTCAGATACGCAGTATTTT.